This is a list of T cell receptor beta chains from one sample in a study of blood T cell repertoires in COVID-19. Measured with immunoSEQ multiplex PCR; TCRdb has only the in-frame clones, and not every one. The sample lists hundreds of thousands of clones, approximately 88% occurring once. Specimen: peripheral blood. The source of these receptors is a woman in her thirties who had recovered from COVID-19. Each CDR3 is given with its conserved first and last residue. The D gene is left open where the match is weak. For some rows the clone size is stated as once, few or many, or as a class when expanded; others skip it.

cdr3_length: 16
j_call: TRBJ1-1
v_call: TRBV13
d_call: .
clone_size: .
cdr3_aa: CASSPAQVGVRSEAFF
cdr3_nt: TGTGCCAGCAGCCCAGCACAGGTTGGGGTCAGGAGTGAAGCTTTCTTT

cdr3_length: 16
j_call: TRBJ1-3
v_call: TRBV18
d_call: .
clone_size: .
cdr3_aa: CASAQPGTHSGNTIYF
cdr3_nt: TGTGCCAGCGCGCAACCCGGGACACACTCTGGAAACACCATATATTTT

cdr3_length: 12
j_call: TRBJ2-3
v_call: TRBV6-1
d_call: .
clone_size: .
cdr3_aa: CASSLSRNTQYF
cdr3_nt: TGTGCCAGCAGTTTGTCGCGAAATACGCAGTATTTT

cdr3_length: 15
j_call: TRBJ2-1
v_call: TRBV3-1/TRBV3-2
d_call: .
clone_size: .
cdr3_aa: CASSRLVGGPYEQFF
cdr3_nt: TGTGCCAGCAGCCGATTAGTGGGGGGGCCTTATGAGCAGTTCTTC

cdr3_length: 14
j_call: TRBJ1-5
v_call: TRBV3-1/TRBV3-2
d_call: .
clone_size: .
cdr3_aa: CASSQVGGDQPQHF
cdr3_nt: TGTGCCAGCAGCCAAGTAGGCGGGGATCAGCCCCAGCATTTT

cdr3_length: 16
j_call: TRBJ2-1
v_call: TRBV4-3
d_call: .
clone_size: .
cdr3_aa: CASSQELGGAHNEQFF
cdr3_nt: TGCGCCAGCAGCCAAGAGCTGGGGGGGGCCCACAATGAGCAGTTCTTC

cdr3_length: 16
j_call: TRBJ2-1
v_call: TRBV3-1/TRBV3-2
d_call: TRBD2
clone_size: .
cdr3_aa: CASSQVREGFYNEQFF
cdr3_nt: TGTGCCAGCAGCCAAGTCAGGGAGGGGTTTTACAATGAGCAGTTCTTC

cdr3_length: 15
j_call: TRBJ2-1
v_call: TRBV15
d_call: .
clone_size: .
cdr3_aa: CATSLQRLTDNEQFF
cdr3_nt: TGTGCCACCAGCTTGCAGCGGCTAACCGACAATGAGCAGTTCTTC

cdr3_length: 13
j_call: TRBJ1-1
v_call: TRBV2
d_call: .
clone_size: .
cdr3_aa: CASRVDTNTEAFF
cdr3_nt: TGTGCCAGCAGGGTGGACACGAACACTGAAGCTTTCTTT

cdr3_length: 15
j_call: TRBJ2-7
v_call: TRBV19
d_call: TRBD1
clone_size: .
cdr3_aa: CASTAQGAFTDEQYF
cdr3_nt: TGTGCCAGTACCGCGCAGGGGGCATTTACAGACGAGCAGTACTTC

cdr3_length: 16
j_call: TRBJ1-5
v_call: TRBV5-8
d_call: .
clone_size: .
cdr3_aa: CASSFTGAYSNQPQHF
cdr3_nt: TGTGCCAGCAGCTTCACAGGAGCCTATAGCAATCAGCCCCAGCATTTT

cdr3_length: 14
j_call: TRBJ1-1
v_call: TRBV7-3
d_call: .
clone_size: .
cdr3_aa: CASSLAGLGTEAFF
cdr3_nt: TGTGCCAGCAGCTTAGCAGGGTTGGGGACTGAAGCTTTCTTT

cdr3_length: 13
j_call: TRBJ1-2
v_call: TRBV7-8
d_call: .
clone_size: .
cdr3_aa: CASSFTLVEGYTF
cdr3_nt: TGTGCCAGCAGCTTTACTCTGGTTGAGGGCTACACCTTC

cdr3_length: 21
j_call: TRBJ1-1
v_call: TRBV4-3
d_call: TRBD1
clone_size: .
cdr3_aa: CASSQEFMATPGQGANTEAFF
cdr3_nt: TGCGCCAGCAGCCAAGAGTTTATGGCGACGCCAGGACAGGGGGCCAACACTGAAGCTTTCTTT

cdr3_length: 20
j_call: TRBJ2-4
v_call: TRBV5-1
d_call: TRBD1
clone_size: few
cdr3_aa: CASSLTGQGALQLAKNIQYF
cdr3_nt: TGCGCCAGCAGCTTGACCGGACAGGGTGCTCTCCAACTAGCCAAAAACATTCAGTACTTC

cdr3_length: 13
j_call: TRBJ1-5
v_call: TRBV18
d_call: .
clone_size: .
cdr3_aa: CASSPGVNQPQHF
cdr3_nt: TGTGCCAGCTCACCAGGAGTCAATCAGCCCCAGCATTTT

cdr3_length: 14
j_call: TRBJ1-3
v_call: TRBV9
d_call: .
clone_size: .
cdr3_aa: CASNRASSGNTIYF
cdr3_nt: TGTGCCAGCAACAGGGCGAGCTCTGGAAACACCATATATTTT

cdr3_length: 16
j_call: TRBJ2-1
v_call: TRBV18
d_call: TRBD2
clone_size: once
cdr3_aa: CASSPTSSGGRDEQFF
cdr3_nt: TGTGCCAGCTCCCCGACCTCTAGCGGGGGGCGGGATGAGCAGTTCTTC

cdr3_length: 16
j_call: TRBJ1-1
v_call: TRBV6-6
d_call: TRBD1
clone_size: .
cdr3_aa: CASSDRGLGSDTEAFF
cdr3_nt: TGTGCCAGCAGCGACAGGGGGCTGGGGTCGGACACTGAAGCTTTCTTT

cdr3_length: 14
j_call: TRBJ2-7
v_call: TRBV7-2
d_call: TRBD1
clone_size: .
cdr3_aa: CASSLTGGAYEQYF
cdr3_nt: TGTGCCAGCAGCTTGACAGGGGGTGCGTACGAGCAGTACTTC

cdr3_length: 13
j_call: TRBJ2-7
v_call: TRBV24-1
d_call: .
clone_size: .
cdr3_aa: CATSDGESNEQYF
cdr3_nt: TGTGCCACCAGTGACGGGGAATCCAACGAGCAGTACTTC

cdr3_length: 15
j_call: TRBJ1-3
v_call: TRBV4-2
d_call: .
clone_size: .
cdr3_aa: CASSQEQISGNTIYF
cdr3_nt: TGTGCCAGCAGCCAAGAACAGATCTCTGGAAACACCATATATTTT

cdr3_length: 18
j_call: TRBJ1-2
v_call: TRBV6-2/TRBV6-3
d_call: TRBD1
clone_size: .
cdr3_aa: CASSFTPAAGTGFSGYTF
cdr3_nt: TGTGCCAGCAGTTTTACTCCTGCCGCCGGGACAGGGTTCTCTGGCTACACCTTC

cdr3_length: 13
j_call: TRBJ2-5
v_call: TRBV3-1/TRBV3-2
d_call: TRBD1
clone_size: .
cdr3_aa: CASSRTGGETQYF
cdr3_nt: TGTGCCAGCAGCCGGACAGGGGGAGAGACCCAGTACTTC

cdr3_length: 16
j_call: TRBJ1-4
v_call: TRBV30
d_call: TRBD1
clone_size: once
cdr3_aa: CAWSWDRGRLNEKLFF
cdr3_nt: TGTGCCTGGAGTTGGGACAGGGGGCGTTTAAATGAAAAACTGTTTTTT

cdr3_length: 16
j_call: TRBJ1-2
v_call: TRBV28
d_call: .
clone_size: once
cdr3_aa: CASSLSPVAGAGGYTF
cdr3_nt: TGTGCCAGCAGTTTAAGCCCCGTCGCAGGGGCTGGTGGCTACACCTTC

cdr3_length: 19
j_call: TRBJ1-2
v_call: TRBV15
d_call: TRBD1
clone_size: .
cdr3_aa: CATSRPLRTGTGFTYGYTF
cdr3_nt: TGTGCCACCAGCAGACCCCTCCGAACCGGGACAGGCTTCACCTATGGCTACACCTTC

cdr3_length: 15
j_call: TRBJ2-1
v_call: TRBV11-2
d_call: TRBD1
clone_size: .
cdr3_aa: CASSFTEQGNNEQFF
cdr3_nt: TGTGCCAGCAGCTTTACTGAACAGGGGAACAATGAGCAGTTCTTC